These 8 T cell receptor beta chains were all obtained from the same sample, sequenced in a study of Graves' ophthalmopathy and Graves' hyperthyroidism. RNA served as the template for amplifying TCR beta CDR3 regions. HTBI primers were employed in first-round RT-PCR, then a second-round multiplex PCR followed. In TCRdb, the multiplex PCR reads were re-called with MiXCR into one record per CDR3 protein. The sample includes about 400,000 distinct CDR3 sequences, 18% of them seen just once. The sample consisted of peripheral blood. The receptor set was obtained from a woman younger than 30 with Graves' ophthalmopathy.

V and J are TRBV5-1 and TRBJ1-1; 7 bases are a match to TRBD1. J gave up 2 bases and V 4 bases, and 8 bases lay outside the gene matches. Germline V gene lookup returns CDR1 SGHRS and CDR2 YFSETQ. The CDR3 loop spans 15 amino acids. CDR3 sequence reads: CASSPRGTANTEAFF. The DNA for the CDR3 is TGCGCCAGCAGCCCCAGAGGGACAGCTAACACTGAAGCTTTCTTT.

This clonotype was observed many times. This chain joins TRBV6-2 or TRBV6-3 and TRBJ2-7, with a tentative D call TRBD1 (5 bases). The V end was cut by 6 bases, the J end by 2 bases, with 17 bases between. Germline V CDR1 and CDR2: MNHEY, SVGEGT. CDR3 length equals 15 residues. The CDR3 DNA sequence: TGTGCCAGCAGCCGTCGGCCAGGGAAACCCTACGAGCAGTACTTC. Its translation is CASSRRPGKPYEQYF.

This clonotype was seen many times. The chain combines TRBV20-1 with TRBJ1-2; 7 bases are a match to TRBD1. Germline trimming cut 3 bases from V and 0 bases from J; bases unmatched to any gene: 13. Per germline, CDR1 DFQATT and CDR2 SNEGSKA (reference sequence). CDR3 length: 17 residues. The CDR3: CSARGVKGTVTNYGYTF. CDR3 in DNA: TGCAGTGCTAGGGGTGTTAAGGGGACAGTGACTAACTATGGCTACACCTTC.

This clonotype has at least ten counts. The chain has TRBV27 and TRBJ1-6; 7 bases fit TRBD1. V lost 7 bases and J lost 7; bases outside the gene matches: 7. This CDR3 contains 14 residues. Germline V gene data show CDR1 as MNHEY and CDR2 as SMNVEV (reference sequence). CDR3 protein: CASILTGQNSPLHF. CDR3 coding DNA: TGTGCCAGCATTTTGACAGGGCAAAATTCACCCCTCCACTTT.

This clonotype was found many times. The rearrangement links TRBV11-2 to TRBJ1-3, with 8 bases that match TRBD1. The junction had 8 bases not matched to a gene; V was cut back by 1 base and J by 0 bases. The CDR3 extends over 18 amino acids. The germline V gene has CDR1 SGHAT and CDR2 FQNNGV. CDR3 loop: CASSLGRGRGASGNTIYF. CDR3 sequence (DNA): TGTGCCAGCAGCTTAGGCAGGGGGCGCGGTGCCTCTGGAAACACCATATATTTT.

This clonotype was seen repeatedly, ten times or more. This chain uses TRBV29-1 with TRBJ2-3, with a tentative D call TRBD2 (6 bases). This CDR3 is built from 13 residues. The V and J ends lost 3 bases and 4 bases respectively, with 11 bases between them. CDR1 is SQVTM, CDR2 ANQGSEA, per germline. CDR3 bases: TGCAGCGTTGACAGGAGGGCCGCAGATACGCAGTATTTT. This gives the protein CSVDRRAADTQYF.

The chain carries TRBV7-2 and TRBJ2-5; D may be TRBD2 (6 bases). The CDR3 extends over 14 amino acids. Germline V CDR1 and CDR2: SGHTA, FQGNSA. Trimming removed 4 bases from V and 3 bases from J, with 12 bases in between. CDR3 loop: CASSSAGLEETQYF. The CDR3 DNA reads as TGTGCCAGCAGCTCGGCGGGACTTGAAGAGACCCAGTACTTC.

This clonotype turned up a few times. A clone one base away is much larger, so this may be a read error. CDR3 sequence reads: CAWSDVTWSTGELFF. The DNA of the CDR3 is TGTGCCTGGAGTGATGTGACATGGAGCACCGGGGAGCTGTTTTTT. The chain recombines TRBV30 with TRBJ2-2; D uncertain. Trimming took 1 base from V and 4 from J, leaving 13 bases between them. Germline CDR1 and CDR2: GTSNPN and SVGIG (reference sequence). The CDR3 sequence is 15 residues long.